This paragraph covers one T cell receptor beta chain sequence. This sample was taken from a study of T-cell memory formation after mild COVID-19. Study background: TCR clustering was largely donor specific.

TCRalpha and TCRbeta libraries used 5'RACE with constant-segment primers and UMIs. TCRdb processed the 5' RACE reads anew with MiXCR; each CDR3 protein has one entry. The sample has about 110,000 distinct CDR3 sequences, 15% to 20% seen once; the top ten hold approximately 5.1%. The V gene lost 5 bases and the J gene lost 2 bases, with 14 bases spanning the gap. There are 15 residues in the CDR3. Germline V CDR1 and CDR2: SGHRS, YFSETQ. Sequencing input: PBMCs or a T cell subset sorted from them (not recorded which). The V call is TRBV5-1, the J call TRBJ2-1; weak D call: TRBD2 (6 bases). The receptor comes from a man aged 18 to 30 who had mild COVID-19 (a few samples of this study predate the infection). Cell type and time point are not known. This CDR3 reads CASSSPGGAYNEQFF. Here the CDR3 DNA reads TGCGCCAGCAGTTCCCCCGGGGGTGCCTACAATGAGCAGTTCTTC.